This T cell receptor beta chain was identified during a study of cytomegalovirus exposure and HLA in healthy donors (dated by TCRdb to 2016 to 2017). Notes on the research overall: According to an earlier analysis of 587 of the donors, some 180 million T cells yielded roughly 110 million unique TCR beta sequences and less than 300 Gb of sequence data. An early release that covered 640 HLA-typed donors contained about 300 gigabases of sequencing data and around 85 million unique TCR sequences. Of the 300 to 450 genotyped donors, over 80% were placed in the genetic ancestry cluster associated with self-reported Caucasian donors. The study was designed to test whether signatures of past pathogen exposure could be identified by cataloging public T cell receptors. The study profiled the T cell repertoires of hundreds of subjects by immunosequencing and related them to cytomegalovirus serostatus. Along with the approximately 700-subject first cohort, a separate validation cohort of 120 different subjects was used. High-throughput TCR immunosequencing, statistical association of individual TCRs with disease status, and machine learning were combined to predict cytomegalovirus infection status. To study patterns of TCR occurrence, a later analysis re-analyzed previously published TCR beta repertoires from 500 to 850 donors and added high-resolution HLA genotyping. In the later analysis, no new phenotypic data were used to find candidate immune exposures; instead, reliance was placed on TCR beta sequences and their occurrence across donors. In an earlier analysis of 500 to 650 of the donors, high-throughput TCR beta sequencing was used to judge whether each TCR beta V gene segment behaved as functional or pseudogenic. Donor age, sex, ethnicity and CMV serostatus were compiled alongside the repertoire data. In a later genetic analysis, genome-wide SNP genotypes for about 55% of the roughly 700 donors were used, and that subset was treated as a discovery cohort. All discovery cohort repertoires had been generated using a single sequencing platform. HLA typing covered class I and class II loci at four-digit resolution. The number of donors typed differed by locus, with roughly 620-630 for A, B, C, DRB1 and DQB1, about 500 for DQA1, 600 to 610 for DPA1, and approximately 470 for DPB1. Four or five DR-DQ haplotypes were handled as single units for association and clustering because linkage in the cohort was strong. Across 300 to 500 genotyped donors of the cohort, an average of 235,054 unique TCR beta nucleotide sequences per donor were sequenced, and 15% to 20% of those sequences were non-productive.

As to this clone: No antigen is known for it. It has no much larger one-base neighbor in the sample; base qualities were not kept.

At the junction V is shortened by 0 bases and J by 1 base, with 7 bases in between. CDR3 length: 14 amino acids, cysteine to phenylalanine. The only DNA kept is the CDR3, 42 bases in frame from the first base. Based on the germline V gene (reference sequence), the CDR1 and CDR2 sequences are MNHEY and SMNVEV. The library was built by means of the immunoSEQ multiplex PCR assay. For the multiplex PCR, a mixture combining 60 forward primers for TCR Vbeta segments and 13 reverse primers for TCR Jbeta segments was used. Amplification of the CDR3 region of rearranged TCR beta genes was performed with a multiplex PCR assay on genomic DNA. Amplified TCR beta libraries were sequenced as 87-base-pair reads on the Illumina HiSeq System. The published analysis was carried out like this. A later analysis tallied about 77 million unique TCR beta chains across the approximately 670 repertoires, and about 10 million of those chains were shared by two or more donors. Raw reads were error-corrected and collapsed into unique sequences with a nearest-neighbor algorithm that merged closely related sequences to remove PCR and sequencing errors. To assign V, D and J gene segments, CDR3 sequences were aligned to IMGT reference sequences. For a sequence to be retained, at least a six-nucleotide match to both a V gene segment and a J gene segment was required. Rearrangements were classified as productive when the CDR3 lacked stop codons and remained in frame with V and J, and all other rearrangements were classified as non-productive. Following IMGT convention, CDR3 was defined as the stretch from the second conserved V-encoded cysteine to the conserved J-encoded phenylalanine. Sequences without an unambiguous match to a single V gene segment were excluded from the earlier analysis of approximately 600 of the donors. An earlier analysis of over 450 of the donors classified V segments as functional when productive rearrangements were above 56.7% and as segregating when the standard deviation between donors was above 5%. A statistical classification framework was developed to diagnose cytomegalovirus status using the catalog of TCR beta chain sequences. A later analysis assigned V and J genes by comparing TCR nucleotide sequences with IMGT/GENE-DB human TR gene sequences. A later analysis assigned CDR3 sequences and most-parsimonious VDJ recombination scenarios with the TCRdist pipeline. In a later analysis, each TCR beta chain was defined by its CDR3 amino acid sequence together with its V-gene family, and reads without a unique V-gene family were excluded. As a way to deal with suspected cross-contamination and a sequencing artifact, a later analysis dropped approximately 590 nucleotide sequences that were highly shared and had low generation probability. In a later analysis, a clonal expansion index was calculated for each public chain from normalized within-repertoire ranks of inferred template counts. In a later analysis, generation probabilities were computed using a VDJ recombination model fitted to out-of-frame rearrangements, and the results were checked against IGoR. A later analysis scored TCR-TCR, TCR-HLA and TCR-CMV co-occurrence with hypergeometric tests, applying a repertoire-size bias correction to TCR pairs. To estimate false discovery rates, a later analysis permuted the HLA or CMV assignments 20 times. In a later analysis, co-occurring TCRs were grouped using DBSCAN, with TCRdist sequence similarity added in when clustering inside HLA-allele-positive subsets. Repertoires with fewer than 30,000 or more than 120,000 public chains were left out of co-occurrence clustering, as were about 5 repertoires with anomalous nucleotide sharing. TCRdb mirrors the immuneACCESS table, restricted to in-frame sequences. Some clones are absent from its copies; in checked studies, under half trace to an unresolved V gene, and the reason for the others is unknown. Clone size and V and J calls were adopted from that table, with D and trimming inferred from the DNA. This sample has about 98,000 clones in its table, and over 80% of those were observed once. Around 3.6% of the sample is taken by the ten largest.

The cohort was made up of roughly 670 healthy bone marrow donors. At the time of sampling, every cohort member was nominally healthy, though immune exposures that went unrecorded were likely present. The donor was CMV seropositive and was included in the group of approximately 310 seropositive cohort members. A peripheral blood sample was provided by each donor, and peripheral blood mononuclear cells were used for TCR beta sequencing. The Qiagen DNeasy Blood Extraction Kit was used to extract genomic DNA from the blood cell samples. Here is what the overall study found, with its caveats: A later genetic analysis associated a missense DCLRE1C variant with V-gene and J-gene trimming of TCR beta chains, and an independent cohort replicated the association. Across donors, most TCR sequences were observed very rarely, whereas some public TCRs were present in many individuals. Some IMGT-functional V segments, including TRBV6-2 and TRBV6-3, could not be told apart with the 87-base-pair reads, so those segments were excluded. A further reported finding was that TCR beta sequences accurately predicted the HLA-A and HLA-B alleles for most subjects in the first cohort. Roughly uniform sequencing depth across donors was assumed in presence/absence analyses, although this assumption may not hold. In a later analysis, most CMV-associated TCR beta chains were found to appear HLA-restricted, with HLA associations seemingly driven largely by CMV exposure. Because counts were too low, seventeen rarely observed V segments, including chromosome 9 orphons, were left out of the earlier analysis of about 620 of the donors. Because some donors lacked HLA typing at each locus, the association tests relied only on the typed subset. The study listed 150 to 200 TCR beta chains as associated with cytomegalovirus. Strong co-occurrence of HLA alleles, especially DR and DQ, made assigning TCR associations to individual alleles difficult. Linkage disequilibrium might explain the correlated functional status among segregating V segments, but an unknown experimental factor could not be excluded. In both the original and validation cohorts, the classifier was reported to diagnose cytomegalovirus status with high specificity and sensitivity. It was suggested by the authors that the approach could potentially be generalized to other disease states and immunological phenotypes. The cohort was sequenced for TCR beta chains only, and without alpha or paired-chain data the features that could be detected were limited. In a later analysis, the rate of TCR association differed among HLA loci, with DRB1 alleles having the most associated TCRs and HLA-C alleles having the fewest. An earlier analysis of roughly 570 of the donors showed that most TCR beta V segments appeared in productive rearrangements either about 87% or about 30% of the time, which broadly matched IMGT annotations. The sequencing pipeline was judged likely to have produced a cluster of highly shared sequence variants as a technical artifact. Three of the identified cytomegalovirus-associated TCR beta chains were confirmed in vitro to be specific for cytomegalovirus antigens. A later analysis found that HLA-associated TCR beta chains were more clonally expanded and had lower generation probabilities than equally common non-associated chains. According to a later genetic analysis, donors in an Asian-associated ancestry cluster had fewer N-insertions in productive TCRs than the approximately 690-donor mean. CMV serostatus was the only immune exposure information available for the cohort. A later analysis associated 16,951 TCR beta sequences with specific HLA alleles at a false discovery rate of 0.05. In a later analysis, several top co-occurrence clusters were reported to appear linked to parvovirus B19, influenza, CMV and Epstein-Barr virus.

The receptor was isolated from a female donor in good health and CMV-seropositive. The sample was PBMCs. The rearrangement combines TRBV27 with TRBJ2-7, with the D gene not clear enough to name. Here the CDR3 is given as CASSLSGISYEQYF. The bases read TGTGCCAGCAGTTTATCTGGCATTTCCTACGAGCAGTACTTC.